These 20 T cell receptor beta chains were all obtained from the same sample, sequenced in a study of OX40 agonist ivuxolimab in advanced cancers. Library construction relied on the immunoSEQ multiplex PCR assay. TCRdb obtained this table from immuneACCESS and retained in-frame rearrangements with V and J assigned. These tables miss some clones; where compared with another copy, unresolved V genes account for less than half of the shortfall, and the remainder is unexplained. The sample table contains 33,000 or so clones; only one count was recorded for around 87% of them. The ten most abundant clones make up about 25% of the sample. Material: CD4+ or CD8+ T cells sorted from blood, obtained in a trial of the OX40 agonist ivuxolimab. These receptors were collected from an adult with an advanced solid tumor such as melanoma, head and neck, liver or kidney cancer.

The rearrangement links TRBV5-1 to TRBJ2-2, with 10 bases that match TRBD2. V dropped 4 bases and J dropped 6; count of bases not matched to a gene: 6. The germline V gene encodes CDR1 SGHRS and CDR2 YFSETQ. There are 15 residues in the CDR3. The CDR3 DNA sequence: TGCGCCAGCAGCGACCTGACTAGCGGGCCCGGGGAGCTGTTTTTT. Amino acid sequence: CASSDLTSGPGELFF.

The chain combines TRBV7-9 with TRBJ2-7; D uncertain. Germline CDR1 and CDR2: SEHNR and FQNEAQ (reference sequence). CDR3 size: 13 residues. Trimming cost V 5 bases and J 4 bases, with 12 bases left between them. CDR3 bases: TGTGCCAGCAGCCCCCCGTCTGCTTACGAGCAGTACTTC. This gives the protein CASSPPSAYEQYF.

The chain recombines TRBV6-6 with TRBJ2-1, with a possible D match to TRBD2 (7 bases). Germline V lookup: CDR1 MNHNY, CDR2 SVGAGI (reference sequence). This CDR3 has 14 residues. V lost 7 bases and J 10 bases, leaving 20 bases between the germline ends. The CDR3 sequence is CASTNGGGGLEQFF. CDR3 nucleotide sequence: TGTGCCAGCACCAACGGGGGAGGGGGATTGGAGCAGTTCTTC.

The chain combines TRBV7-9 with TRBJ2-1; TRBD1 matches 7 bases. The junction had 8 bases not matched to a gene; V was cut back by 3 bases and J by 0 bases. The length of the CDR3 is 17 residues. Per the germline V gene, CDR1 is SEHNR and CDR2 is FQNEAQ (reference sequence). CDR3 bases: TGTGCCAGCAGCTTTATTAGAGGGGGCGTCTCCTACAATGAGCAGTTCTTC. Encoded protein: CASSFIRGGVSYNEQFF.

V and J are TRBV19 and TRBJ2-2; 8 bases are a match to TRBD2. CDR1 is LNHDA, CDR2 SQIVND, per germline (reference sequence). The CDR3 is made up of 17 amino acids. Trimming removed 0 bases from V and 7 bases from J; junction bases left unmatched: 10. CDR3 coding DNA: TGTGCCAGTAGTATAGAGGCGGCAAGCGGGAGAAGCGGGGAGCTGTTTTTT. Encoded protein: CASSIEAASGRSGELFF.

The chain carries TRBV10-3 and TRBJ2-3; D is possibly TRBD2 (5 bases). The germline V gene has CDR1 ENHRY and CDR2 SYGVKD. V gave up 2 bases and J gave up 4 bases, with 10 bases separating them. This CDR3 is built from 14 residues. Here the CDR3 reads CAISEDGMADTQYF. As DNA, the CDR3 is TGTGCCATCAGTGAGGACGGGATGGCAGATACGCAGTATTTT.

CDR3 sequence reads: CASGSRPANEKLFF. CDR3 DNA sequence: TGTGCCAGTGGGAGCCGCCCGGCTAATGAAAAACTGTTTTTT. The gene calls are TRBV19 and TRBJ1-4, with unresolved D. The CDR3 is 14 residues long. V gave up 8 bases and J gave up 3 bases, with 13 bases separating them. Germline assignment: CDR1 LNHDA and CDR2 SQIVND (reference sequence). The whole variable domain, filled in from reference TRBV19 and TRBJ1-4, reads DGGITQSPKYLFRKEGQNVTLSCEQNLNHDAMYWYRQDPGQGLRLIYYSQIVNDFQKGDIAEGYSVSREKKESFPLTVTSAQKNPTAFYLCASGSRPANEKLFFGSGTQLSVL.

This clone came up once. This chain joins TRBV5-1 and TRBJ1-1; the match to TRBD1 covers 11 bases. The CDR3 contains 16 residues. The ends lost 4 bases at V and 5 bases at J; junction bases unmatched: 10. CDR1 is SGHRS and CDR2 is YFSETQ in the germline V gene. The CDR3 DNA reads TGCGCCAGCAGCCCGGGACAGGGGGAGTCTTGGACTGAAGCTTTCTTT. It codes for CASSPGQGESWTEAFF.

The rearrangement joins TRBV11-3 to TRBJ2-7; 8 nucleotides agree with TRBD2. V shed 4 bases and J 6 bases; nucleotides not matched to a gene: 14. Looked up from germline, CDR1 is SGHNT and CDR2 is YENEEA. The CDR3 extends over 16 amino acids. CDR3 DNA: TGTGCCAGCAGCTCCTGGAAAACGGGACTAGGATGCGAGCAGTACTTC. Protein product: CASSSWKTGLGCEQYF.

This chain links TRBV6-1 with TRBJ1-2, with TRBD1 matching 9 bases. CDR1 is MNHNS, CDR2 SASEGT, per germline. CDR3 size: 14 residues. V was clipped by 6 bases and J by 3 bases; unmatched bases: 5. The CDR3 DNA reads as TGTGCCAGCAGACAACAGGGGGCGGACTATGGCTACACCTTC. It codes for CASRQQGADYGYTF.

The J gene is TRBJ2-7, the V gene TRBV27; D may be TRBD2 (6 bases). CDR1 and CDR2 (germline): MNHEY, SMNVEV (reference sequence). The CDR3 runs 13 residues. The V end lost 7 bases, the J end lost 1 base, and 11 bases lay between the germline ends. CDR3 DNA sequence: TGTGCCAGCATGGGGGGTGCTTCCTACGAGCAGTACTTC. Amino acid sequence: CASMGGASYEQYF.

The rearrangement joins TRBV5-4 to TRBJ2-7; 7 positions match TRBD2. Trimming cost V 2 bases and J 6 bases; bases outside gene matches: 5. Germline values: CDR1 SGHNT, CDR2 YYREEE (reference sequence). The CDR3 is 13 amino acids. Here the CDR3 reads CASSFRDYGEQYF. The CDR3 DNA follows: TGTGCCAGCAGCTTCCGGGACTACGGCGAGCAGTACTTC. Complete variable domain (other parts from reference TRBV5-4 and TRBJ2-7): ETGVTQSPTHLIKTRGQQVTLRCSSQSGHNTVSWYQQALGQGPQFIFQYYREEENGRGNFPPRFSGLQFPNYSSELNVNALELDDSALYLCASSFRDYGEQYFGPGTRLTVT.

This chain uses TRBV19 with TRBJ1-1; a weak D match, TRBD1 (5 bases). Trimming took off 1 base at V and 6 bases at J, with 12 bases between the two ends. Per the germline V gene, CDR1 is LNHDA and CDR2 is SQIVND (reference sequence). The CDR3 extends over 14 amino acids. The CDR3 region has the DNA TGTGCCAGTAGTATAGGCTCAGGGAGCCCTGAAGCTTTCTTT. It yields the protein CASSIGSGSPEAFF. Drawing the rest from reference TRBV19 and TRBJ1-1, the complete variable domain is DGGITQSPKYLFRKEGQNVTLSCEQNLNHDAMYWYRQDPGQGLRLIYYSQIVNDFQKGDIAEGYSVSREKKESFPLTVTSAQKNPTAFYLCASSIGSGSPEAFFGQGTRLTVV.

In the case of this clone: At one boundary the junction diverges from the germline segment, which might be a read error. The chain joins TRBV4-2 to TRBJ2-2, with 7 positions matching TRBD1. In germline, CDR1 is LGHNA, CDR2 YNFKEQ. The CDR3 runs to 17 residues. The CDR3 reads CASSQETTGLADRGAVF. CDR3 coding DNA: TGTGCCAGCAGCCAAGAAACGACAGGGCTGGCGGACCGGGGAGCTGTTTTT.

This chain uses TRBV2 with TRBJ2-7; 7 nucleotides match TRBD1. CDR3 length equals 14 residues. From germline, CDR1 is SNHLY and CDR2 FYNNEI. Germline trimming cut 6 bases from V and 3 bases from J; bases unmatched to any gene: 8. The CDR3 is CASRSLDRRYEQYF. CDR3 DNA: TGTGCCAGCAGGTCCTTGGACAGGCGCTACGAGCAGTACTTC.

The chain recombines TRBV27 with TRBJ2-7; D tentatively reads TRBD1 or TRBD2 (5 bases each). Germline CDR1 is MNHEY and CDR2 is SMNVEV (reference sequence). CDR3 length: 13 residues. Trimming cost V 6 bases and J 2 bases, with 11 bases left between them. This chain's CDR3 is CASSRGTPYEQYF. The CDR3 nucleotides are TGTGCCAGCAGCCGAGGGACGCCCTACGAGCAGTACTTC.

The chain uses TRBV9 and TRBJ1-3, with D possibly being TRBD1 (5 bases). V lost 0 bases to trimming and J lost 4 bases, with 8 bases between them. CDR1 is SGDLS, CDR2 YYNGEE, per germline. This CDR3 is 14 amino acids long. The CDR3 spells CASSVGGVGNTIYF. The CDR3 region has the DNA TGTGCCAGCAGCGTAGGGGGCGTGGGAAACACCATATATTTT.

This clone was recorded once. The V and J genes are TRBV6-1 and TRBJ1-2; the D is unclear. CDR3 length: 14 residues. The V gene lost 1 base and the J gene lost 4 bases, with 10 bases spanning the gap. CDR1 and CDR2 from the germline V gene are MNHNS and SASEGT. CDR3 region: CASSEGVATYGYTF. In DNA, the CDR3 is TGTGCCAGCAGTGAAGGGGTAGCGACCTATGGCTACACCTTC.

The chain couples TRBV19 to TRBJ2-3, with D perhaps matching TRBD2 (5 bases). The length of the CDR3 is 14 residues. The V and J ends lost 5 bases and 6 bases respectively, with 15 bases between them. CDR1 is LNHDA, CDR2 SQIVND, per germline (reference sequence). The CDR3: CASSDEGSKDTQYF. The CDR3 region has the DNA TGTGCCAGTAGTGACGAGGGATCCAAGGATACGCAGTATTTT.

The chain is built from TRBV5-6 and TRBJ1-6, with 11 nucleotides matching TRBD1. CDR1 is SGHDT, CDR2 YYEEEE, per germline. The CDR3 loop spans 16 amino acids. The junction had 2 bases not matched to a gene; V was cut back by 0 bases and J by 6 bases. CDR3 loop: CASSLAGTGGNSPLHF. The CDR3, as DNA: TGTGCCAGCAGCTTGGCGGGGACAGGGGGTAATTCACCCCTCCACTTT.